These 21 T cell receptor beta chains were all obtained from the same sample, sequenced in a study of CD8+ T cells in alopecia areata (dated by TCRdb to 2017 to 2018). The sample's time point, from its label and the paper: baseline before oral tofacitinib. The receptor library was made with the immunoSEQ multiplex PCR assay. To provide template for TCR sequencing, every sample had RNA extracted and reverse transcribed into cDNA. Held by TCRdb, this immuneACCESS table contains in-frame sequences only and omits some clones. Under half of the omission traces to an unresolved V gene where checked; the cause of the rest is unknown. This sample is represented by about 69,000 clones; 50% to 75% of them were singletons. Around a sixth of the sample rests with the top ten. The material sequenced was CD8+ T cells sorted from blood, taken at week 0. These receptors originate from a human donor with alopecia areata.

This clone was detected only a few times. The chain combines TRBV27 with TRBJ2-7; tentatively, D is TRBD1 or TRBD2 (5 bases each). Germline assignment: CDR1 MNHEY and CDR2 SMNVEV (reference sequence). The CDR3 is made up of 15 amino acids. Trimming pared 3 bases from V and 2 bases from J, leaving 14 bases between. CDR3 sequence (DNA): TGTGCCAGCAGTTTTGCCGGGGCGCATGCCTACGAGCAGTACTTC. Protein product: CASSFAGAHAYEQYF.

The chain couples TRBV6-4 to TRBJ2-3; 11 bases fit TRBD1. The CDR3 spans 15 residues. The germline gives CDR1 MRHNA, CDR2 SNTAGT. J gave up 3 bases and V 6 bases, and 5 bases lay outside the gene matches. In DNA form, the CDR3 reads TGTGCCAGCAGCGACGGACAGGGGGCAACAGATACGCAGTATTTT. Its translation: CASSDGQGATDTQYF.

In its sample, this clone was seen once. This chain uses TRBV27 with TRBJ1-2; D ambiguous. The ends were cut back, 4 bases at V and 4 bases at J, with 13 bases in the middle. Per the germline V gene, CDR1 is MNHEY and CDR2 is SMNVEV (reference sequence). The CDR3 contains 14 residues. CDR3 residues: CASSWVRASYGYTF. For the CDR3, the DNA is TGTGCCAGCAGTTGGGTCAGAGCCTCCTATGGCTACACCTTC.

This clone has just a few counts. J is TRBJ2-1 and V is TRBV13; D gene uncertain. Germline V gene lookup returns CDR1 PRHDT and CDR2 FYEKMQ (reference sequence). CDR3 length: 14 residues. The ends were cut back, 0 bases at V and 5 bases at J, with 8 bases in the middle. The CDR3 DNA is TGTGCCAGCAGCTTAGGCGCGAAGAACAATGAGCAGTTCTTC. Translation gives CASSLGAKNNEQFF.

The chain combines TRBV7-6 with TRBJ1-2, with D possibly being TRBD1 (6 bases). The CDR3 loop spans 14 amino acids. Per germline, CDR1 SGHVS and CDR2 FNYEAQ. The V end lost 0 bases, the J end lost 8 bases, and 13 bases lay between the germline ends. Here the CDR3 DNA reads TGTGCCAGCAGCTTAGCGGGAACAGGGTACGGCTACACCTTC. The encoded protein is CASSLAGTGYGYTF.

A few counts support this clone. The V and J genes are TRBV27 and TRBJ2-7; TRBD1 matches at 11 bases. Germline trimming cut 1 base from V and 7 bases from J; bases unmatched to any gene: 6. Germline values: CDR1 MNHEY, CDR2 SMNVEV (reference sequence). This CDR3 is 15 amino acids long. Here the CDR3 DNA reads TGTGCCAGCAGTTTATTCGTGGGACAGGGGGTTGAGCAGTACTTC. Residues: CASSLFVGQGVEQYF.

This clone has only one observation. The CDR3 DNA follows: TGCAGCGCCCACAGGGAGGGCTATGGCTACACCTTC. Its translation is CSAHREGYGYTF. The rearrangement joins TRBV29-1 to TRBJ1-2; D possibly corresponds to TRBD1 (6 bases). Trimming stripped 7 bases from V and 4 bases from J, with 13 bases between. The CDR3 is 12 amino acids. Germline values: CDR1 SQVTM, CDR2 ANQGSEA.

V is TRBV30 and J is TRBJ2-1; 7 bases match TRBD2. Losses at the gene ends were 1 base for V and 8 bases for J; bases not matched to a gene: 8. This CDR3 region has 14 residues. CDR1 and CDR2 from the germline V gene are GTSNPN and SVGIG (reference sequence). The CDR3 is CAWSEGLRVDEQFF. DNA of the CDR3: TGTGCCTGGAGTGAGGGACTACGTGTTGATGAGCAGTTCTTC.

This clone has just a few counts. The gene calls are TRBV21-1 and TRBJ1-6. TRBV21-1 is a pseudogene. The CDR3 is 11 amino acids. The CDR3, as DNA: TGTGCCAGCAGCAATCCCGGGGAGCTCCACTTT. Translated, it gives CASSNPGELHF.

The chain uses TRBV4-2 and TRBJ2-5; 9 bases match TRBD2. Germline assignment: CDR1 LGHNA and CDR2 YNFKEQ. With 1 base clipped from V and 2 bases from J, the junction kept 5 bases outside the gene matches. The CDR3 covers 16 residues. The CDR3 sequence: CASSQGGGGEQETQYF. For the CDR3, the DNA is TGTGCCAGCAGCCAAGGTGGCGGGGGGGAACAAGAGACCCAGTACTTC.

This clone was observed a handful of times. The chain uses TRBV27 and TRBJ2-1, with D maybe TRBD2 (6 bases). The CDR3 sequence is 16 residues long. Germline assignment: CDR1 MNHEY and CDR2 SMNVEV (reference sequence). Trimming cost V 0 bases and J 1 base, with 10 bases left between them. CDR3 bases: TGTGCCAGCAGTTTATCGTCCGCGGGATCCTACAATGAGCAGTTCTTC. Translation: CASSLSSAGSYNEQFF.

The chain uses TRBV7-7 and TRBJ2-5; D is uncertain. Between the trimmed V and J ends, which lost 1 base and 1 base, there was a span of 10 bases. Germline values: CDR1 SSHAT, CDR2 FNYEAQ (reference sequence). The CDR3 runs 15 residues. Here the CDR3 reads CASSLESGAQETQYF. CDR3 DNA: TGTGCCAGCAGCTTAGAGTCAGGTGCCCAAGAGACCCAGTACTTC.

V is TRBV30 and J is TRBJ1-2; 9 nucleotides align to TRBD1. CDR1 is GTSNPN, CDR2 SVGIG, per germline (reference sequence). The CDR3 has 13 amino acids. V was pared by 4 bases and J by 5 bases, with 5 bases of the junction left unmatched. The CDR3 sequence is CAWKIQGAYGYTF. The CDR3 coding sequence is TGTGCCTGGAAAATACAGGGGGCGTATGGCTACACCTTC. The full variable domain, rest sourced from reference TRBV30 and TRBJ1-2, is SQTIHQWPATLVQPVGSPLSLECTVEGTSNPNLYWYRQAAGRGLQLLFYSVGIGQISSEVPQNLSASRPQDRQFILSSKKLLLSDSGFYLCAWKIQGAYGYTFGSGTRLTVV.

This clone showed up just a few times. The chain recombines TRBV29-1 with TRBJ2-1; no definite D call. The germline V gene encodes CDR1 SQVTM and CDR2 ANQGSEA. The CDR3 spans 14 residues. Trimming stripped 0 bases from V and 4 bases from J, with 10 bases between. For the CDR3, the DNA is TGCAGCGTTGAAGATCGGTTAGCATACAATGAGCAGTTCTTC. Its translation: CSVEDRLAYNEQFF.

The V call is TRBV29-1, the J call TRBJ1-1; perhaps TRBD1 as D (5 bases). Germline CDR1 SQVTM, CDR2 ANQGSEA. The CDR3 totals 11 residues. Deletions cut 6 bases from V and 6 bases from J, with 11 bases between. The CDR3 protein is CSVAQGPEAFF. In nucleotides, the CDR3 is TGCAGCGTAGCTCAGGGCCCTGAAGCTTTCTTT.

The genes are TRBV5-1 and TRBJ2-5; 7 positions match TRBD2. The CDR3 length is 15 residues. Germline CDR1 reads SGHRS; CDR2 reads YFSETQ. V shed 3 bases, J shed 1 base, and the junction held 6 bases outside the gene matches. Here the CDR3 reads CASSYLRGSQETQYF. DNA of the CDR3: TGCGCCAGCAGCTACTTGCGGGGGAGCCAAGAGACCCAGTACTTC.

The CDR3 here is CASSPGLAGHNEQFF. CDR3 in DNA: TGTGCCAGCAGTCCCGGACTAGCGGGGCACAATGAGCAGTTCTTC. The chain carries TRBV6-5 and TRBJ2-1; TRBD2 matches 12 bases. The CDR3 spans 15 residues. Trimming at V came to 5 bases and at J to 5 bases, leaving 4 bases not matched to a gene. Per germline, CDR1 MNHEY and CDR2 SVGAGI.

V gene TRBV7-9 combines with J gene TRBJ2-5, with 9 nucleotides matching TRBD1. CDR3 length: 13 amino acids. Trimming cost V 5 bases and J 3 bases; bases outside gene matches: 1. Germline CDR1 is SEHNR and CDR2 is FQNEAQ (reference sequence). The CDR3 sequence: CASSRQGEETQYF. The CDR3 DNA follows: TGTGCCAGCAGCCGACAGGGGGAAGAGACCCAGTACTTC.

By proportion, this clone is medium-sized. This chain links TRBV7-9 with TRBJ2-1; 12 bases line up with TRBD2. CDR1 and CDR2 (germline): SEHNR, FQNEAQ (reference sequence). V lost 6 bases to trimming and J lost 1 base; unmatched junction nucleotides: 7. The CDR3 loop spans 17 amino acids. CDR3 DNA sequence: TGTGCCAGCAGAGAGGAACTAGCGGGGGGTTCCTACAATGAGCAGTTCTTC. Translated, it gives CASREELAGGSYNEQFF.

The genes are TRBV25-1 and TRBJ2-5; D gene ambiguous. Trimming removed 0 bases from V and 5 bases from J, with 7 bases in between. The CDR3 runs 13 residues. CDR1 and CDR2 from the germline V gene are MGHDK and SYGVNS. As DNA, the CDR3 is TGTGCCAGCAGTGAATATGAATGGGAGACCCAGTACTTC. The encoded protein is CASSEYEWETQYF.

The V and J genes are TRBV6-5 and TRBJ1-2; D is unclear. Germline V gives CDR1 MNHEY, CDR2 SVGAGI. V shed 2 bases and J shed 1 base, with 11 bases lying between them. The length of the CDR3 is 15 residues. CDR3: CASSYGTFDNYGYTF. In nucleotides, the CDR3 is TGTGCCAGCAGTTACGGTACATTCGATAACTATGGCTACACCTTC.